The T cell receptor (beta chain) described here comes from a study of blood T cell repertoires in COVID-19. Background on the study: Samples taken during acute and convalescent COVID-19 were collected in the United States, Italy and Spain. From T cells, B-cell-depleted T cells, or PBMCs came the material, which was cDNA or gDNA.

TCRdb's copy holds only in-frame clones and misses some; the assay was immunoSEQ multiplex PCR. Of roughly 200,000 clones listed, around 80% are singletons. This clone was counted between two and nine times. There are 15 residues in the CDR3. Looked up from germline, CDR1 is SGHNT and CDR2 is YYREEE (reference sequence). Unmatched junction bases numbered 2, after V lost 0 bases and J lost 3 bases. The chain combines TRBV5-4 with TRBJ2-3, with 9 bases that match TRBD1. The receptor was isolated from a woman aged 80 or over with active or convalescent COVID-19. The sequenced sample was peripheral blood. The CDR3 sequence: CASSLDRGLTDTQYF. The CDR3 coding sequence is TGTGCCAGCAGCTTGGACAGGGGGCTGACAGATACGCAGTATTTT.